The rows below give T cell receptor beta chains drawn from one sample of a study of CD8+CD57+ T cells in acquired aplastic anemia. Each CDR3 protein gets one entry after TCRdb re-called the reads with MiXCR. The data hold around 220,000 distinct CDR3 sequences, with roughly 45% observed a single time. The material sequenced was sorted CD4+, CD8+, or CD8+CD57+ T cells (not recorded which) from PBMCs. The receptors were gathered from a human donor with aplastic anemia. Both conserved end residues are part of each CDR3. Each record gives: clone size, J gene, V gene, D gene, CDR3 protein, CDR3 DNA. D genes are given only for firm matches. Rows give clone size only sometimes, using once, few, many, or a class for an expanded clone.

>many|TRBJ2-5|TRBV6-6|-
CASSTLGVEETQYF
TGTGCCAGCAGTACCCTGGGGGTGGAGGAGACCCAGTACTTC
>many|TRBJ1-1|TRBV7-9|-
CASARDTLNTEAFF
TGTGCCAGCGCGCGGGACACCCTGAACACTGAAGCTTTCTTT
>-|TRBJ2-1|TRBV15|-
CATSRNLEQFF
TGTGCCACCAGCAGAAACTTGGAGCAGTTCTTC
>-|TRBJ2-7|TRBV7-2|TRBD2
CASSLVLSGSYEQYF
TGTGCCAGCAGCTTAGTTCTTAGCGGGAGTTACGAGCAGTACTTC
>-|TRBJ2-7|TRBV5-1|TRBD2
CASSQDRSGGSYEQYF
TGTGCCAGCAGCCAAGATCGAAGCGGGGGTTCCTACGAGCAGTACTTC
>-|TRBJ2-7|TRBV13|TRBD1
CASSFSGGYEQCF
TGCGCCAGCAGCTTCTCAGGGGGCTACGAGCAGTGCTTC
>-|TRBJ1-4|TRBV7-9|-
CASSLPDGNEKLCF
TGTGCCAGCAGTTTGCCTGATGGTAATGAAAAACTGTGTTTT
>-|TRBJ1-3|TRBV5-6|-
CASRRVSGDTIYF
TGTGCCAGCCGGAGGGTCTCTGGAGACACCATATATTTT
>many|TRBJ2-1|TRBV20-1|TRBD2
CSARDWRGGTYNEQFF
TGCAGTGCTAGAGATTGGCGGGGGGGAACCTACAATGAGCAGTTCTTC
>-|TRBJ1-2|TRBV25-1|-
CASSASDNYGYTF
TGTGCCAGCAGTGCTAGTGACAACTATGGCTACACCTTC
>-|TRBJ2-5|TRBV7-9|-
CASSLDLAETQYF
TGTGCCAGCAGCTTAGACTTGGCGGAGACCCAGTACTTC
>-|TRBJ2-3|TRBV2|-
CAVHPETDTQYF
TGTGCCGTCCACCCGGAGACAGATACGCAGTATTTT
>-|TRBJ1-1|TRBV19|TRBD1
CASSIRGQGNTEAFF
TGTGCCAGTAGTATAAGGGGACAGGGGAACACTGAAGCTTTCTTT
>-|TRBJ2-5|TRBV27|TRBD1
CASKTGQETQYF
TGTGCCAGCAAGACAGGGCAAGAGACCCAGTACTTC
>-|TRBJ1-2|TRBV27|-
CASSLGRDNYGYTF
TGTGCCAGCAGTTTGGGCAGGGATAACTATGGCTACACCTTC
>-|TRBJ2-6|TRBV27|TRBD1
CASSRGTGGANVLTF
TGTGCCAGCAGTAGGGGGACAGGAGGGGCCAACGTCCTGACTTTC
>-|TRBJ2-6|TRBV20-1|TRBD2
CSARDREGDGASVLTF
TGCAGTGCTAGAGATCGGGAGGGGGACGGGGCCAGCGTCCTGACTTTC
>-|TRBJ1-1|TRBV18|-
CASSPWQAKNTEAFF
TGTGCCAGCTCACCATGGCAGGCCAAGAACACTGAAGCTTTCTTT
>-|TRBJ2-7|TRBV20-1|-
CSARPQDYEQYF
TGCAGTGCTAGGCCCCAGGACTACGAGCAGTACTTC
>many|TRBJ1-4|TRBV6-5|-
CASSYNSLNEKLFF
TGTGCCAGCAGTTACAACAGTTTAAATGAAAAACTGTTTTTT
>-|TRBJ1-3|TRBV20-1|-
CSASSHLSGNTIYF
TGCAGTGCTAGTTCTCACCTCTCTGGAAACACCATATATTTT
>once|TRBJ2-5|TRBV2|-
CASSELSGRETQYF
TGTGCCAGCAGTGAGCTGTCAGGGCGAGAGACCCAGTACTTC
>-|TRBJ1-1|TRBV18|TRBD1
CASSPDRGRTEAFF
TGTGCCAGCTCGCCCGACAGGGGGCGTACTGAAGCTTTCTTT
>once|TRBJ2-3|TRBV2|-
CASSHGLATDTQYF
TGTGCCAGCAGTCACGGACTCGCCACAGATACGCAGTATTTT
>-|TRBJ2-1|TRBV10-1|-
CASRTPSSYNEQFF
TGCGCCAGCCGTACGCCGAGCTCCTACAATGAGCAGTTCTTC
>-|TRBJ2-1|TRBV9|-
CASSVGSGGTWNEQFF
TGTGCCAGCAGCGTAGGAAGCGGAGGTACGTGGAATGAGCAGTTCTTC
>-|TRBJ1-4|TRBV15|-
CATSRVAGADHEKLFF
TGTGCCACCAGCAGAGTAGCGGGAGCGGATCATGAAAAACTGTTTTTT
>few|TRBJ1-2|TRBV27|TRBD1
CASSHRTGGAYGYTF
TGTGCCAGCAGTCACAGGACAGGGGGCGCTTATGGCTACACCTTC
>-|TRBJ1-2|TRBV7-9|TRBD1
CASSLGTGGAGYTF
TGTGCCAGCAGCTTAGGGACAGGAGGGGCAGGCTACACCTTC
>-|TRBJ1-6|TRBV12-3/TRBV12-4|-
CASSLDGAVISSPLHF
TGTGCCAGCAGCTTAGATGGGGCAGTTATCTCTTCACCCCTCCACTTT
>-|TRBJ1-2|TRBV15|-
CATSREKGHNGYTF
TGTGCCACCAGCAGAGAAAAGGGGCATAACGGCTACACCTTC
>-|TRBJ2-2|TRBV7-3|-
CASSLKQGNTGELFF
TGTGCCAGCAGCTTAAAACAGGGGAACACCGGGGAGCTGTTTTTT
>-|TRBJ2-7|TRBV5-1|-
CAGSTVGEQYF
TGCGCCGGCAGCACGGTGGGGGAGCAGTACTTC
>many|TRBJ1-1|TRBV7-9|-
CASSFPGTTWDTEAFF
TGTGCCAGCAGCTTTCCAGGGACCACTTGGGACACTGAAGCTTTCTTT
>many|TRBJ1-6|TRBV4-1|-
CASSREPSRLSPLHF
TGCGCCAGCAGCCGAGAGCCCTCTAGGCTTTCACCCCTCCACTTT